The 8 T cell receptor beta chains presented below share a single source sample, sequenced in a study of cytomegalovirus exposure and HLA in healthy donors. The PCR employed 60 Vbeta primers together with 13 Jbeta primers. Assay: immunoSEQ multiplex PCR; the TCRdb copy retains only in-frame clones and omits some. In the table there are around 100,000 clones, around 78% of which are singletons. The sample taken for sequencing was PBMCs. The receptors derive from a middle-aged woman in good health and CMV-seropositive.

This clone has a single count. The chain recombines TRBV4-1 with TRBJ1-2; D call uncertain. V was shortened by 1 base and J by 1 base, with 7 bases between the two germline ends. The germline V gene encodes CDR1 MGHRA and CDR2 YSYEKL. The CDR3 contains 14 residues. CDR3 residues: CASSQVYSNYGYTF. The CDR3 DNA reads TGCGCCAGCAGCCAAGTGTACAGTAACTATGGCTACACCTTC.

With regard to this clone: A junction end diverges from the germline sequence, so it may reflect a read error. Other nucleotide sequences from this sample produce the same CDR3. The chain is built from TRBV6-6 and TRBJ2-2, with 8 positions matching TRBD1. Germline lookup yields CDR1 MNHNY and CDR2 SVGAGI (reference sequence). The CDR3 contains 15 residues. CDR3 in amino acids: CASSPRGLGTGELFF. The CDR3 bases are TGTGCCAGCAGTCCCAGGGGGCTGGGCACCGGGGAGTTGTTTTTT.

The rearrangement joins TRBV19 to TRBJ2-7, with TRBD2 matching 8 bases. The CDR3 contains 15 residues. V lost 3 bases and J lost 4; bases outside the gene matches: 8. The V gene's germline CDR1 is LNHDA and CDR2 SQIVND (reference sequence). The CDR3 protein is CASSITSGSLYEQYF. CDR3 bases: TGTGCCAGTAGTATCACCAGCGGGAGCCTATACGAGCAGTACTTC.

This chain links TRBV7-9 with TRBJ2-7; D uncertain. This CDR3 is built from 13 residues. V shed 4 bases and J shed 3 bases, with 10 bases lying between them. Germline V lookup: CDR1 SEHNR, CDR2 FQNEAQ (reference sequence). The CDR3 region has the DNA TGTGCCAGCAGCTACACCCAAAGCTACGAGCAGTACTTC. It encodes CASSYTQSYEQYF. Full variable domain (rest looked up from reference TRBV7-9 and TRBJ2-7): DTGVSQNPRHKITKRGQNVTFRCDPISEHNRLYWYRQTLGQGPEFLTYFQNEAQLEKSRLLSDRFSAERPKGSFSTLEIQRTEQGDSAMYLCASSYTQSYEQYFGPGTRLTVT.

The chain is built from TRBV5-1 and TRBJ2-1, with D possibly being TRBD2 (6 bases). The CDR3 extends over 17 amino acids. Germline CDR1 SGHRS, CDR2 YFSETQ. V dropped 1 base and J dropped 1 base, with 15 bases sitting between them. CDR3 DNA: TGCGCCAGCAGCTTGATGGGGGGAGAAAGTTCCTACAATGAGCAGTTCTTC. As protein: CASSLMGGESSYNEQFF.

This clone was observed a few times. The chain is built from TRBV6-6 and TRBJ1-2; perhaps TRBD1 as D (6 bases). Germline lookup yields CDR1 MNHNY and CDR2 SVGAGI (reference sequence). This CDR3 is 13 amino acids long. Trimming stripped 5 bases from V and 4 bases from J, with 11 bases between. CDR3 nucleotides: TGTGCCAGCAGTCCGGACAGAATCTATGGCTACACCTTC. Translating gives CASSPDRIYGYTF.

The chain carries TRBV4-3 and TRBJ2-5, with 9 positions matching TRBD1. The end of the DNA fits TRBJ2-7 better, so the J call may be wrong. The CDR3 is 14 amino acids. CDR1 is LGHNA and CDR2 is YSLEER in the germline V gene. CDR3 sequence reads: CASSQATGGYEQYF. In DNA form, the CDR3 reads TGCGCCAGCAGCCAAGCGACAGGGGGCTACGAGCAGTACTTC.

This chain links TRBV4-1 with TRBJ2-1; D is ambiguous. CDR3 length: 15 residues. V shed 1 base and J shed 7 bases, with 14 bases lying between them. Germline CDR1 reads MGHRA; CDR2 reads YSYEKL. CDR3 coding DNA: TGCGCCAGCAGCCAAGTCGATAAGAAACTAAATGAGCAGTTCTTC. Encoded protein: CASSQVDKKLNEQFF.